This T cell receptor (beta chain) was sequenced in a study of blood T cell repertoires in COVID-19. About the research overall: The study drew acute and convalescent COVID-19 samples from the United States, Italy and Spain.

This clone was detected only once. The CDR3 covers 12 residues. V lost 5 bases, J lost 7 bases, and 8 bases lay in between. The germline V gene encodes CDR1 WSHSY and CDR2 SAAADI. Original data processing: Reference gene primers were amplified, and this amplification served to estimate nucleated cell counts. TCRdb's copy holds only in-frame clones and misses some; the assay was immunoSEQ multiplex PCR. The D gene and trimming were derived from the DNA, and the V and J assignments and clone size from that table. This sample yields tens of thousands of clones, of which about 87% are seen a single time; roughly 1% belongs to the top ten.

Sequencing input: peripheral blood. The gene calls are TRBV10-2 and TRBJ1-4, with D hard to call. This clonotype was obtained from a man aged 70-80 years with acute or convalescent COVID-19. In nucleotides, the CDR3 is TGCGCCAGCAGTCCCCGAGGTGAAAAACTGTTTTTT. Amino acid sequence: CASSPRGEKLFF.